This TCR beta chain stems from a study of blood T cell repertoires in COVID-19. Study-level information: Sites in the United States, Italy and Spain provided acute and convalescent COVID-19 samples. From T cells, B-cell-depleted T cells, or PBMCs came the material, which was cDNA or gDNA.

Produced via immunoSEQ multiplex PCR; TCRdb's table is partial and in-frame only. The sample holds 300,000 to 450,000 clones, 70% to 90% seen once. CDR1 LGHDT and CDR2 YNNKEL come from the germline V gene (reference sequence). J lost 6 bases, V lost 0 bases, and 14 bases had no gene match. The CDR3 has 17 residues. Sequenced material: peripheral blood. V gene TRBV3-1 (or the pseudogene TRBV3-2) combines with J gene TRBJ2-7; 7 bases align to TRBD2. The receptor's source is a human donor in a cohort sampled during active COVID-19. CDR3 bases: TGTGCCAGCAGCCAAGATAGCCTCCTAGCGGCAGAAGGCGAGCAGTACTTC. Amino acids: CASSQDSLLAAEGEQYF.